The T cell receptor beta chain under discussion was sequenced for a study of T cells in Graves' hyperthyroidism and ophthalmopathy. A lack of ophthalmopathy progression within 18 months defined stable Graves' hyperthyroidism. The study based diagnoses on clinical symptoms, serum thyroxine and TRAb, thyroid ultrasound and orbital computed tomography. This clonotype was counted ten times or more. One end of the junction varies from germline; a read error may be responsible. The investigators amplified TCR beta CDR3 regions from RNA transcripts. When the TCR CDR3 underwent first-round RT-PCR, the HTBI primer set was used. MiXCR, applied by TCRdb to the multiplex PCR reads, yields one record per CDR3 protein. The repertoire consists of under 400,000 distinct CDR3 sequences, with 16% occurring once and the leading ten covering 33%. The CDR3 has 16 amino acids.

The sequencing sample was made of blood. The clonotype comes from a man aged 25 to 40 with Graves' hyperthyroidism. The rearrangement joins TRBV12-3 or TRBV12-4 to TRBJ1-3; D gene uncertain. CDR3 residues: CASRLGLGASGNTIYF. CDR3 coding DNA: TGTGCCAGCAGATTAGGGCTGGGCGCCTCTGGAAACACCATATATTTT.